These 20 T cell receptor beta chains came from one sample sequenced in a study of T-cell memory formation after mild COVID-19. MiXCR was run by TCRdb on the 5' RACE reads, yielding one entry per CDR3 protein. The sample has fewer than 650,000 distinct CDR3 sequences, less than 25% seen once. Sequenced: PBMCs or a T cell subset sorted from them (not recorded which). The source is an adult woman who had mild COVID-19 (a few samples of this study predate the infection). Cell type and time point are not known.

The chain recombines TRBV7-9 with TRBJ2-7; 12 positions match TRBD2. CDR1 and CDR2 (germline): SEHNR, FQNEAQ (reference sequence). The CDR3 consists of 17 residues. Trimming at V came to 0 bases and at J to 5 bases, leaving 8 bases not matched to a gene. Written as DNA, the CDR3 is TGTGCCAGCAGCTTAGCGCTCTCGACTAGCGGGAGCCACGAGCAGTACTTC. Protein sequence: CASSLALSTSGSHEQYF.

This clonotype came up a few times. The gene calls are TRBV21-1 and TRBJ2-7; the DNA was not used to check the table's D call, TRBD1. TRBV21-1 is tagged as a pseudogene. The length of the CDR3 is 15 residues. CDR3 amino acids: CASSKTGGWSYEQYF. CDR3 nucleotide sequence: TGTGCCAGCAGCAAAACAGGGGGCTGGTCCTACGAGCAGTACTTC.

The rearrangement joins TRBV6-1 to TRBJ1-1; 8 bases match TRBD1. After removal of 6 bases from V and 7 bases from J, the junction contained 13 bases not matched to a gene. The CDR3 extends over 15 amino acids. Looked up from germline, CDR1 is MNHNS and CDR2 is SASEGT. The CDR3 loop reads CASRKYETGASEAFF. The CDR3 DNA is TGTGCCAGCAGAAAGTATGAGACAGGGGCGAGTGAAGCTTTCTTT.

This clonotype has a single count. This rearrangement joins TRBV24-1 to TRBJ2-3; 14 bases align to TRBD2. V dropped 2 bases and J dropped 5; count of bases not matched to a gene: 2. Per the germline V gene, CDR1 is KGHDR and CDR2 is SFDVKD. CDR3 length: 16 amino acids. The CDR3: CATSDWGLAGVDTQYF. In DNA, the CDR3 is TGTGCCACCAGTGATTGGGGACTAGCGGGAGTAGATACGCAGTATTTT.

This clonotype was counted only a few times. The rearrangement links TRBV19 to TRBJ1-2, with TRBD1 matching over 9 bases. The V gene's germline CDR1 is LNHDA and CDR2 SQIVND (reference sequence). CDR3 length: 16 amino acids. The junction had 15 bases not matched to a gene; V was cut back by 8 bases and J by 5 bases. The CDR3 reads CASGGQGLIFEYGYTF. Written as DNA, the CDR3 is TGTGCCAGTGGCGGACAGGGGCTGATCTTCGAGTATGGCTACACCTTC.

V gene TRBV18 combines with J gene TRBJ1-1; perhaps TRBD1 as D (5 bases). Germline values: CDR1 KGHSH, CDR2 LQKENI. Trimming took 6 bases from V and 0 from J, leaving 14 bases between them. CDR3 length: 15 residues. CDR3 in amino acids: CASSPTLDMNTEAFF. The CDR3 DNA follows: TGTGCCAGCTCCCCCACCTTGGACATGAACACTGAAGCTTTCTTT.

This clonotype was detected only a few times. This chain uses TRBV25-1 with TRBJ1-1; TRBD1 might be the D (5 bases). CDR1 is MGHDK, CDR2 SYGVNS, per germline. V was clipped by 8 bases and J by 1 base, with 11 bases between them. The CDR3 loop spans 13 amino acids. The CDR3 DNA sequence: TGTGCCAGCTATGAGGGACCGAACACTGAAGCTTTCTTT. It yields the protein CASYEGPNTEAFF.

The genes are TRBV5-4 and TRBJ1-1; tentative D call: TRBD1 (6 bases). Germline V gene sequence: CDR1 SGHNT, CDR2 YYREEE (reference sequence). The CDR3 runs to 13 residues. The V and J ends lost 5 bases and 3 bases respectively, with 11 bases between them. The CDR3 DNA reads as TGTGCCAGCAGTAAGGACAGTTACACTGAAGCTTTCTTT. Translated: CASSKDSYTEAFF.

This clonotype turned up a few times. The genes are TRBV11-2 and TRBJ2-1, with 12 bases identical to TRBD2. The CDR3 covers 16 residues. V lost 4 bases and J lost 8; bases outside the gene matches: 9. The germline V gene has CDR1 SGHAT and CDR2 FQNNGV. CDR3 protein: CASSSGLAGRVDEQFF. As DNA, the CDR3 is TGTGCCAGCAGCTCCGGACTAGCGGGAAGGGTCGATGAGCAGTTCTTC.

The CDR3 loop is CASSPTARGGTYNEQFF. Written as DNA, the CDR3 is TGTGCCAGCAGCCCTACCGCCAGGGGGGGGACCTACAATGAGCAGTTCTTC. The genes are TRBV4-2 and TRBJ2-1; perhaps D is TRBD1 or TRBD2 (7 bases each). The CDR3 sequence is 17 residues long. Germline-derived CDR1 and CDR2 are LGHNA and YNFKEQ. The germline V and J ends were trimmed by 4 bases and 2 bases, with 18 bases remaining between them.

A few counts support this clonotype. CDR3 region: CASSPKGQGNEQFF. The CDR3 DNA reads as TGTGCCAGCAGCCCCAAGGGACAGGGCAATGAGCAGTTCTTC. V is TRBV13 and J is TRBJ2-1; 9 nucleotides agree with TRBD1. This CDR3 contains 14 residues. Trimming cost V 5 bases and J 6 bases; bases outside gene matches: 5. Germline loops: CDR1 PRHDT, CDR2 FYEKMQ (reference sequence).

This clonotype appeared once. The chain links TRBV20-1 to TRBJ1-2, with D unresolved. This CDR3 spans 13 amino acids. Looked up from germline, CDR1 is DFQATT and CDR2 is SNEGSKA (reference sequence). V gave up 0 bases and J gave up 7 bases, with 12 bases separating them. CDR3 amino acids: CSAREGGSRGYTF. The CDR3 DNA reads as TGCAGTGCTAGAGAAGGTGGTTCCCGTGGCTACACCTTC.

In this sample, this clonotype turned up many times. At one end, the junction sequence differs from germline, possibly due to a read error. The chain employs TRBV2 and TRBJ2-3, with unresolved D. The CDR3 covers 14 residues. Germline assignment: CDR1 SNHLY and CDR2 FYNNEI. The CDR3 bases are TGTGCCAGCACTGAAGGAACAGGCACAGATACGCAGTATTTT. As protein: CASTEGTGTDTQYF.

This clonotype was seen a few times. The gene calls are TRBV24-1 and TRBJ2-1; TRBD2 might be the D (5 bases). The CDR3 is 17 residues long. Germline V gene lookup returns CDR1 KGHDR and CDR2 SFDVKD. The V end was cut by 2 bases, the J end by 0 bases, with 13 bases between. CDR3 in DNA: TGTGCCACCAGTGATTCCACCAGGAGGAGCTCCTACAATGAGCAGTTCTTC. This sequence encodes CATSDSTRRSSYNEQFF.

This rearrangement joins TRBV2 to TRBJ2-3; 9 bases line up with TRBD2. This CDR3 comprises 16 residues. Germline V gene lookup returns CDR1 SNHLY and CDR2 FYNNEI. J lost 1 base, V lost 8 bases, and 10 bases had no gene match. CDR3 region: CASGGRGLARTDTQYF. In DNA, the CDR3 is TGTGCCAGCGGGGGACGGGGACTAGCTCGCACAGATACGCAGTATTTT.

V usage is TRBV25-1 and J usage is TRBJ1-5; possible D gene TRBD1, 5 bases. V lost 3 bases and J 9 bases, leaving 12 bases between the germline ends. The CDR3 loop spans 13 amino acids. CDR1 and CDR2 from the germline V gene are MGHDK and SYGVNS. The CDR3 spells CASSDGGFRPQHF. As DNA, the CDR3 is TGTGCCAGCAGTGATGGGGGGTTTCGGCCCCAGCATTTT.

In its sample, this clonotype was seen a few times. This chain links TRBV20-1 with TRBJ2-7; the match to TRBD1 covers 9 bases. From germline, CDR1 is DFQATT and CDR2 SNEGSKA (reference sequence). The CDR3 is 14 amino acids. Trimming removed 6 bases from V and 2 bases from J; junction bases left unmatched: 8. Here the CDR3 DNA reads TGCAGTGCCCATGGACAGGGGTGGACCTACGAGCAGTACTTC. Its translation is CSAHGQGWTYEQYF.

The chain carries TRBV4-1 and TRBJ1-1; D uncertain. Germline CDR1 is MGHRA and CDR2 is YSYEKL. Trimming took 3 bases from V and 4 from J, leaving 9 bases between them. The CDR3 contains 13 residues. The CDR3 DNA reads TGCGCCAGCAGCCAGCCAGTCGGCACTGAAGCTTTCTTT. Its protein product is CASSQPVGTEAFF.

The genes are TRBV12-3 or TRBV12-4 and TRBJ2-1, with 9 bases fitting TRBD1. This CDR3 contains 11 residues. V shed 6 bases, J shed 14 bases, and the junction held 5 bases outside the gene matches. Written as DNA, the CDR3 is TGTGCCAGCAGCCGGACAGGGGTCGAGTTCTTC. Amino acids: CASSRTGVEFF.

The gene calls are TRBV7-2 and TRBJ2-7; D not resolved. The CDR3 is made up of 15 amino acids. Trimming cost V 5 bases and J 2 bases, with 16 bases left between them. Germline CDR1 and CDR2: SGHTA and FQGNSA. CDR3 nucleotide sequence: TGTGCCAGCAGCCGCCCGGACCTTCACACCTACGAGCAGTACTTC. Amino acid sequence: CASSRPDLHTYEQYF.